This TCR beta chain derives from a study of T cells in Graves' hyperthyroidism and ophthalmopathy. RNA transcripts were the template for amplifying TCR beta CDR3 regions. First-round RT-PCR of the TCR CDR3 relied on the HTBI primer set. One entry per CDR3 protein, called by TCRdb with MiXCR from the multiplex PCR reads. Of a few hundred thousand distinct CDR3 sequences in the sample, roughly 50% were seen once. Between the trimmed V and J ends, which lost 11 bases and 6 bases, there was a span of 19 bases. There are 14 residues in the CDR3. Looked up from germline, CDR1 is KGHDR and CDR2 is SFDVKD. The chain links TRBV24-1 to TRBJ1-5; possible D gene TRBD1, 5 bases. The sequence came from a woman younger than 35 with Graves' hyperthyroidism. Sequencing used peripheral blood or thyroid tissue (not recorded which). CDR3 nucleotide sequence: TGTGCCAGTAGTATCTGGGGGTTACTTCAGCCCCAGCATTTT. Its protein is CASSIWGLLQPQHF.